Following are 14 T cell receptor beta chains from one sample sequenced in a study of shared clonotypes between healthy human individuals. Method: immunoSEQ multiplex PCR; TCRdb's copy keeps in-frame clones and lacks some. Of 2 million to 3 million clones detected, 93% appear once; the ten largest clones hold about 0.34%. Sequenced sample: naive CD4+ T cells from PBMCs. The subset: CD45RA+ positively selected. These receptors were taken from a man younger than 35 in good health. Some clones in this sample may be carry-over from other donors' samples.

The rearrangement uses TRBV5-4 and TRBJ2-1; the D is unclear. Germline-derived CDR1 and CDR2 are SGHNT and YYREEE (reference sequence). The CDR3 has 13 residues. Trimming cost V 3 bases and J 2 bases, with 6 bases left between them. The CDR3 loop is CASSSGTYNEQFF. In DNA form, the CDR3 reads TGTGCCAGCAGCTCCGGCACCTACAATGAGCAGTTCTTC.

The chain is built from TRBV10-3 and TRBJ2-1; 9 bases agree with TRBD1. The CDR3 contains 12 residues. The junction had 6 bases not matched to a gene; V was cut back by 11 bases and J by 7 bases. The germline V gene encodes CDR1 ENHRY and CDR2 SYGVKD. CDR3 nucleotide sequence: TGTGCCGTCGGACAGGGGTCGAATGAGCAGTTCTTC. This codes for CAVGQGSNEQFF.

The chain links TRBV6-6 to TRBJ2-5; perhaps TRBD1 as D (5 bases). The CDR3 is made up of 12 amino acids. Germline-derived CDR1 and CDR2 are MNHNY and SVGAGI (reference sequence). Between the trimmed V and J ends, which lost 6 bases and 2 bases, there was a span of 7 bases. This CDR3 reads CASRRQQETQYF. CDR3 nucleotides: TGTGCCAGCAGGCGACAGCAAGAGACCCAGTACTTC.

The chain is built from TRBV4-1 and TRBJ2-3; D may match TRBD1 or TRBD2 (6 bases each). This CDR3 contains 15 residues. The V end was cut by 0 bases, the J end by 4 bases, with 11 bases between. The germline gives CDR1 MGHRA, CDR2 YSYEKL. DNA for the CDR3: TGCGCCAGCAGCCAAGATATGGGGGGCCCAGATACGCAGTATTTT. As protein: CASSQDMGGPDTQYF.

The chain recombines TRBV19 with TRBJ1-2; D is uncertain. The CDR3 loop spans 14 amino acids. The germline CDR1 and CDR2 sequences are LNHDA and SQIVND (reference sequence). The ends were cut back, 3 bases at V and 6 bases at J, with 14 bases in the middle. This chain's CDR3 is CASSMRGLRDGYTF. The CDR3 DNA follows: TGTGCCAGTAGTATGCGCGGCCTCCGGGATGGCTACACCTTC.

This clone was seen a single time. V and J are TRBV10-3 and TRBJ1-1; D unresolved. V was clipped by 6 bases and J by 2 bases, with 10 bases between them. The CDR3 runs 13 residues. The germline V gene encodes CDR1 ENHRY and CDR2 SYGVKD. CDR3 nucleotides: TGTGCCATCAGGTTCGACGGTAACACTGAAGCTTTCTTT. Its translation: CAIRFDGNTEAFF.

The chain employs TRBV18 and TRBJ2-1; TRBD2 agrees at 8 bases. CDR3 length equals 19 residues. V gave up 1 base and J gave up 8 bases; unmatched junction bases: 19. The germline V gene has CDR1 KGHSH and CDR2 LQKENI. The DNA of the CDR3 is TGTGCCAGCTCACCACTTCCCCCGACGGGAGGGCCACAATATTATGAGCAGTTCTTC. Translation: CASSPLPPTGGPQYYEQFF.

V usage is TRBV7-2 and J usage is TRBJ2-4, with D possibly being TRBD1 or TRBD2 (5 bases each). The CDR3 has 17 amino acids. Germline CDR1 is SGHTA and CDR2 is FQGNSA. Between the trimmed V and J ends, which lost 4 bases and 1 base, there was a span of 17 bases. DNA for the CDR3: TGTGCCAGCAGCTCAACGGGGCAGGGTAACGCCAAAAACATTCAGTACTTC. Translation: CASSSTGQGNAKNIQYF.

The chain links TRBV29-1 to TRBJ1-4; D might be TRBD1 (6 bases). This CDR3 is built from 12 residues. Deletions cut 4 bases from V and 8 bases from J, with 11 bases between. Germline V lookup: CDR1 SQVTM, CDR2 ANQGSEA. The DNA for the CDR3 is TGCAGCGTTGGCAGGGGTAACGAAAAACTGTTTTTT. Translating it yields CSVGRGNEKLFF. The variable domain in full, with the rest retrieved from reference TRBV29-1 and TRBJ1-4, is SAVISQKPSRDICQRGTSLTIQCQVDSQVTMMFWYRQQPGQSLTLIATANQGSEATYESGFVIDKFPISRPNLTFSTLTVSNMSPEDSSIYLCSVGRGNEKLFFGSGTQLSVL.

CDR3 in amino acids: CASSYDPYQPQHF. Here the CDR3 DNA reads TGTGCCAGCAGTTATGACCCCTATCAGCCCCAGCATTTT. V gene TRBV28 combines with J gene TRBJ1-5, with D hard to call. Germline V gene lookup returns CDR1 MDHEN and CDR2 SYDVKM. The CDR3 has 13 residues. The V gene lost 4 bases and the J gene lost 5 bases, with 9 bases spanning the gap.

The V gene is TRBV18, the J gene TRBJ2-6; D remains unclear. Trimming took 3 bases from V and 0 from J, leaving 12 bases between them. In germline, CDR1 is KGHSH, CDR2 LQKENI. The CDR3 spans 17 residues. The CDR3 here is CASSPYPGHSGANVLTF. CDR3 nucleotide sequence: TGTGCCAGCTCACCGTATCCCGGCCACTCTGGGGCCAACGTCCTGACTTTC.

This clone was recorded once. The V gene is TRBV5-6, the J gene TRBJ2-1; tentative D call: TRBD2 (6 bases). The CDR3 covers 16 residues. Germline CDR1 and CDR2: SGHDT and YYEEEE. The ends were cut back, 1 base at V and 6 bases at J, with 17 bases in the middle. This CDR3 is CASSLFGGLSLNEQFF. CDR3 in DNA: TGTGCCAGCAGCTTGTTCGGGGGATTATCTCTCAATGAGCAGTTCTTC.

The rearrangement links TRBV25-1 to TRBJ1-4; 9 nucleotides align to TRBD1. Germline assignment: CDR1 MGHDK and CDR2 SYGVNS. The V gene end was trimmed by 3 bases and the J gene end by 7 bases; junction bases not matched to a gene: 6. The CDR3 is 15 residues long. The CDR3 loop reads CASSDPGTGSEKLFF. The CDR3 DNA is TGTGCCAGCAGTGACCCGGGGACAGGGAGTGAAAAACTGTTTTTT.

The genes are TRBV21-1 and TRBJ2-5; the DNA was not used to check the table's D call, TRBD1. TRBV21-1 is reported as a pseudogene. This CDR3 region has 16 residues. The CDR3 coding sequence is TGTGCCAGCAGCAAAAAGGAACGACAGGGCCAAGAGACCCAGTACTTC. Translation gives CASSKKERQGQETQYF.